This TCR beta chain was captured by sequencing in a study of blood T cell repertoires in COVID-19. About the research overall: Sites across the United States, Italy and Spain contributed samples from acute and convalescent COVID-19. Sample material is recorded as cDNA or gDNA derived from T cells, B-cell-depleted T cells, or PBMCs.

Germline V gene sequence: CDR1 SGDLS, CDR2 YYNGEE. The V gene end was trimmed by 3 bases and the J gene end by 2 bases; junction bases not matched to a gene: 9. The CDR3 is 16 amino acids. In the authors' methods: Amplification of reference gene primers provided the estimated nucleated cell counts. Clones were sequenced by immunoSEQ multiplex PCR, and TCRdb holds only the in-frame ones, with some missing. Clonal size and the V and J genes are those of that table, whereas D and trimming came from the DNA. Of tens of thousands of clones detected, around 90% appear once; the ten largest clones hold approximately 19%.

Input material: peripheral blood. The receptor comes from a human donor in a cohort sampled during active COVID-19. The gene calls are TRBV9 and TRBJ1-2; TRBD1 matches at 8 bases. The CDR3 DNA reads TGTGCCAGCAGCGCCGAGGTGGGACAGGTAAACTATGGCTACACCTTC. Translation gives CASSAEVGQVNYGYTF. The full variable domain, rest sourced from reference TRBV9 and TRBJ1-2, is DSGVTQTPKHLITATGQRVTLRCSPRSGDLSVYWYQQSLDQGLQFLIQYYNGEERAKGNILERFSAQQFPDLHSELNLSSLELGDSALYFCASSAEVGQVNYGYTFGSGTRLTVV.